This T cell receptor (beta chain) was recorded in a study of human T cells and chemical hapten exposure. Unique molecular identifiers were attached to individual cDNA molecules within the library. TCRdb recomputed calls from the RACE reads with MiXCR, one row per CDR3 protein. The data hold about 120,000 distinct CDR3 sequences, with 12% to 15% observed a single time. As for time point: patch test 1, 2 weeks after DPC sensitization. Treatment: therapeutic diphenylcyclopropenone sensitization with weekly scalp DPC. The length of the CDR3 is 14 residues. Germline lookup yields CDR1 SEHNR and CDR2 FQNEAQ (reference sequence). The V and J ends lost 4 bases and 0 bases, in that order; junction bases with no gene match: 2.

The specimen comprised whole blood, sampled in connection with sensitization to the hapten diphenylcyclopropenone (DPC). V usage is TRBV7-9 and J usage is TRBJ2-7; TRBD1 agrees at 8 bases. This TCR came from a man aged 18 to 29 with alopecia areata. Some clones in this sample may be carry-over from other donors' samples. The CDR3 is CASSSTGGSYEQYV. In DNA, the CDR3 is TGTGCCAGCAGCTCTACAGGGGGCTCCTACGAGCAGTACGTC.